This T cell receptor beta chain was observed in a study of graft-versus-host responses after intestinal transplantation. As for the study in general: Each transplant was multivisceral, liver-intestinal, or isolated intestinal.

As to this clone: Its target is unknown.

The repertoire was sequenced with immunoSEQ multiplex PCR; TCRdb's copy has only in-frame clones and lacks some. The sample contains approximately 80,000 clones, roughly nine tenths of which appear only once. V lost 0 bases and J 4 bases, leaving 9 bases between the germline ends. This CDR3 comprises 15 residues. Germline-derived CDR1 and CDR2 are MNHNY and SVGAGI (reference sequence). Broader study findings: Among recipient marrow samples, GvH clones were found; some appeared first in ileum or blood.

The specimen comprised unstimulated CD4+ T cells sorted from spleen or lymph node cells, sampled before intestinal transplant. The V call is TRBV6-6, the J call TRBJ1-4; D is undetermined. This receptor was taken from a human donor who received an intestinal transplant. The CDR3 DNA follows: TGTGCCAGCAGTTACTCGGTGAAGCGTAATGAAAAACTGTTTTTT. Amino acids: CASSYSVKRNEKLFF.